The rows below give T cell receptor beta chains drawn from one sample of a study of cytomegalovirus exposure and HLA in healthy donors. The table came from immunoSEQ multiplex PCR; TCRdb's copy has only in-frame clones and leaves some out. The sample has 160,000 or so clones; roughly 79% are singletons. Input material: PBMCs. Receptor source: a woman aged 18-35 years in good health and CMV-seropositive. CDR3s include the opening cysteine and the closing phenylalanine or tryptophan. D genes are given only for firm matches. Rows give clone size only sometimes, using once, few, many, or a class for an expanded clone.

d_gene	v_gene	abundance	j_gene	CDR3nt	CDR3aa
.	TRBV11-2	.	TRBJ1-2	TGTGCCAGCAGCCTCGGGACATCAACGGCTGCAGTCTACACCTTC	CASSLGTSTAAVYTF
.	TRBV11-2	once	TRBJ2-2	TGTGCCAGCAGCTCGTCCTACACCGGGGAGCTGTTTTTT	CASSSSYTGELFF
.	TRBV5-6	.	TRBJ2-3	TGTGCCAGCAGCTTCGCGCAGGGCCGCCCAGATACGCAGTATTTT	CASSFAQGRPDTQYF
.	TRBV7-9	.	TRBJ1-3	TGTGCCAGCAGCTTAGCCGCGGCCCTTCCCTCTGGAAACACCATATATTTT	CASSLAAALPSGNTIYF
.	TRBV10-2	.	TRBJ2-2	TGCGCCAGCCGGGCGGGCGGGGAGCTGTTTTTT	CASRAGGELFF
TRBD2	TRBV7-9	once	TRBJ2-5	TGTGCCAGCAGCTCTCTGCCTAAGACTAGCGGGAGGAAAGAGACCCAGTACTTC	CASSSLPKTSGRKETQYF
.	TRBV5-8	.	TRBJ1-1	TGTGCCAGCATAGGGGGTTGGGTAGCTTTCTTT	CASIGGWVAFF
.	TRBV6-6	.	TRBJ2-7	TGTGCCAGCAGTTACTCCTGGCGGGGGCCGGATGAGCAGTACTTC	CASSYSWRGPDEQYF
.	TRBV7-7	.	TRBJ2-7	TGTGCTAGCAGCTTAGCGGCAGGCTACGAGCAGTACTTC	CASSLAAGYEQYF
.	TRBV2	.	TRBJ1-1	TGTGCCAGCAGTGAACCCCGACAGGAAGCTTTCTTT	CASSEPRQEAFF
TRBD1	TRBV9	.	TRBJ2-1	TGTGCCAGCAGCGTAGTCCGACAGGGGGTCTCCTACAATGAGCAGTTCTTC	CASSVVRQGVSYNEQFF
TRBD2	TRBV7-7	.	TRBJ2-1	TGTGCTAGCAGCTCTGGACTAGCGGGGGGACCTCCCAATGAGCAGTTCTTC	CASSSGLAGGPPNEQFF
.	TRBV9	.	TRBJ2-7	TGTGCCAGCAGCGTAGTAGGGGGGGACCGAGGCGAGCAGTACTTC	CASSVVGGDRGEQYF
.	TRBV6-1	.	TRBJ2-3	TGTGCCAGCAGTGGAACTAGCTTTCACACAGATACGCAGTATTTT	CASSGTSFHTDTQYF
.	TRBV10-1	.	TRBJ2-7	TGCGCCAGCAGTGCAGGTTTAGCCTACGAGCAGTACTTC	CASSAGLAYEQYF
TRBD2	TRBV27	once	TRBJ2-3	TGTGCCAGCAGTACTAGCGGGGCTGACACAGATACGCAGTATTTT	CASSTSGADTDTQYF
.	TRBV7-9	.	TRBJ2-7	TGTGCCAGCAGCTTAGAGGGCAGGGCCACTACCCGCTACGAGCAGTACTTC	CASSLEGRATTRYEQYF
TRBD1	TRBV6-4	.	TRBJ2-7	TGTGCCAGCAGCAGGGACAGGGGCTACGAGCAGTACTTC	CASSRDRGYEQYF
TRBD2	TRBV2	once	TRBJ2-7	TGTGCCAGCAGTGGGCTAGCGGGGGCCTCCGGCGAGCAGTACTTC	CASSGLAGASGEQYF
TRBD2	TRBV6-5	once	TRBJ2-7	TGTGCCAGCAGACCGGGACTAGCTTACGAGCAGTACTTC	CASRPGLAYEQYF
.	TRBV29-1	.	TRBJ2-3	TGCAGCGGCGACAGGGGAGGGGTAGATACGCAGTATTTT	CSGDRGGVDTQYF
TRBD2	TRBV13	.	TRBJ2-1	TGTGCCAGCAGCTTAGACGGGGGGGCCCAGTCCTACAATGAGCAGTTCTTC	CASSLDGGAQSYNEQFF
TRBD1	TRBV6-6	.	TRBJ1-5	TGTGCCAGCAGTTTGGACAGGGGGCAAGGGCAGCCCCAGCATTTT	CASSLDRGQGQPQHF